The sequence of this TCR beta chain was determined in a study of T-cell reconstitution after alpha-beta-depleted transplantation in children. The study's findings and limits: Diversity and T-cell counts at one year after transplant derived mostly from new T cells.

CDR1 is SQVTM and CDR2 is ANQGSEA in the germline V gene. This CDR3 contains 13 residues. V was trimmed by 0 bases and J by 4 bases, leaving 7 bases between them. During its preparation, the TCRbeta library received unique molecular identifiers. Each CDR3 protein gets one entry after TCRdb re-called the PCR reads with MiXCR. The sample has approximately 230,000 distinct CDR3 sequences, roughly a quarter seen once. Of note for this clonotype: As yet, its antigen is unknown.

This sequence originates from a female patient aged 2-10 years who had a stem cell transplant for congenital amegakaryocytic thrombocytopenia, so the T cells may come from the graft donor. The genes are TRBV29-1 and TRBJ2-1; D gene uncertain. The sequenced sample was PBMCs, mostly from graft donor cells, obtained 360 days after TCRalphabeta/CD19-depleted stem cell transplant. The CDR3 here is CSVEEFPYNEQFF. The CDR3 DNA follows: TGCAGCGTTGAAGAGTTTCCATACAATGAGCAGTTCTTC.